The subject of this entry is one TCR beta chain. This specimen comes from a study of blood T cell repertoires in COVID-19. Study details: Researchers got acute and convalescent COVID-19 samples from the United States, Italy and Spain. Nucleic acid was either cDNA or gDNA, and it came from T cells, B-cell-depleted T cells, or PBMCs.

Authors' processing steps: For nucleated cells, counts were estimated from reference gene primer amplification. The repertoire was sequenced with immunoSEQ multiplex PCR; TCRdb's copy has only in-frame clones and lacks some. V and J calls and clone size follow that table, whereas D and trimming were derived from the DNA. The sample lists 150,000 to 180,000 clones; approximately 91% were seen once. Germline V gives CDR1 SGHTA, CDR2 FQGNSA. CDR3 size: 15 residues. Trimming removed 5 bases from V and 3 bases from J, with 17 bases in between. The source material was peripheral blood. The sequence derives from a woman aged 70 to 79 with acute or convalescent COVID-19. The chain employs TRBV7-2 and TRBJ2-7, with D hard to call. The CDR3 sequence is CASSPPTRRDYEQYF. CDR3 nucleotide sequence: TGTGCCAGCAGCCCCCCGACCCGGAGAGACTACGAGCAGTACTTC.